This TCR beta chain was documented in a study of blood T cell repertoires in COVID-19. Study background: Collection of acute and convalescent COVID-19 samples took place in the United States, Italy and Spain.

Methods used by the authors: It was from reference gene primer amplification that nucleated cell counts were estimated. The data were produced by immunoSEQ multiplex PCR, yet TCRdb's version contains in-frame clones alone and is incomplete. The V and J calls and clone size come from that table; D and trimming were worked out from the DNA. Of hundreds of thousands of clones in the sample, approximately 89% are singletons; the top ten hold more than 3%. Germline assignment: CDR1 MGHRA and CDR2 YSYEKL. This CDR3 spans 18 amino acids. Trimming removed 1 base from V and 2 bases from J, with 17 bases in between.

The rearrangement uses TRBV4-1 and TRBJ2-2, with a possible D match to TRBD1 (6 bases). The sequence derives from a woman under 30 who had recovered from COVID-19. The sequenced material came from peripheral blood. For the CDR3, the DNA is TGCGCCAGCAGCCAAGTCGTACAGGGAGCTTCAAACACCGGGGAGCTGTTTTTT. Residues: CASSQVVQGASNTGELFF.